The clone carrying this T cell receptor beta chain was picked up many times. The germline V gene encodes CDR1 DFQATT and CDR2 SNEGSKA (reference sequence). The CDR3 totals 14 residues. Trimming pared 6 bases from V and 0 bases from J, leaving 14 bases between. The data derive from a study of T cells in Graves' hyperthyroidism and ophthalmopathy. There were TCR beta CDR3 regions amplified from RNA transcripts. The TCR CDR3 first-round RT-PCR relied on the HTBI primer set. TCRdb processed the multiplex PCR reads anew with MiXCR; each CDR3 protein has one entry. Of some 580,000 distinct CDR3 sequences listed, approximately 16% were seen once; the top ten hold more than 3%.

The chain employs TRBV20-1 and TRBJ1-1; D ambiguous. The sequence was collected from a woman aged 40 to 55 with Graves' ophthalmopathy. Sample: blood. The CDR3 sequence: CSAAVGGMNTEAFF. In DNA form, the CDR3 reads TGCAGTGCCGCCGTGGGCGGAATGAACACTGAAGCTTTCTTT.